This record looks at one TCR beta chain sequence and its context. At the DNA level, this CDR3 is encoded by other sequences in the same sample as well. This specimen comes from a study of T cells after somatic rescue of genetic block. Assay used: immunoSEQ multiplex PCR; TCRdb lists only in-frame clones, some missing. The sample gives tens of thousands of clones, approximately 96% of which show up once; around 0.078% is in the top ten. Sequencing was carried out using peripheral blood mononuclear cells (PBMCs). The TCR originated in a child less than two years old.

CDR3 in amino acids: CSASSTDTQYF. Here the CDR3 DNA reads TGCAGTGCTAGTAGCACAGATACGCAGTATTTT. The chain employs TRBV20-1 and TRBJ2-3; D not certain. The germline V gene encodes CDR1 DFQATT and CDR2 SNEGSKA (reference sequence). This CDR3 comprises 11 residues. V was trimmed by 3 bases and J by 0 bases, leaving 1 base between them.